This entry features one TCR beta chain sequence. Its target is unknown. Unique molecular identifiers were used in preparing the TCRbeta library. In TCRdb, the PCR reads were re-called with MiXCR into one record per CDR3 protein. The sample lists almost 500,000 distinct CDR3 sequences, over 9.5% occurring once. The data derive from a study of T-cell reconstitution after alpha-beta-depleted transplantation in children. CDR1 is SGHTA and CDR2 is FQGNSA in the germline V gene. The CDR3 is made up of 15 amino acids. Trimming cost V 5 bases and J 2 bases, with 15 bases left between them. Study-level results: After transplant, at about two months, alpha-beta T cells were reportedly derived from several hundred expanded graft clones. The study traced high day-60 TCRbeta diversity in some patients to surviving recipient T cells and thymic progenitors.

The V call is TRBV7-2, the J call TRBJ2-5; no definite D call. This sequence was found in a child aged 2-15 years with inherited bone marrow failure, due to receive a stem cell transplant. The sample here was PBMCs, taken before TCRalphabeta/CD19-depleted stem cell transplant. DNA of the CDR3: TGTGCCAGCAGCCCCGGATCGGAGTTTCAAGAGACCCAGTACTTC. Amino acids: CASSPGSEFQETQYF.